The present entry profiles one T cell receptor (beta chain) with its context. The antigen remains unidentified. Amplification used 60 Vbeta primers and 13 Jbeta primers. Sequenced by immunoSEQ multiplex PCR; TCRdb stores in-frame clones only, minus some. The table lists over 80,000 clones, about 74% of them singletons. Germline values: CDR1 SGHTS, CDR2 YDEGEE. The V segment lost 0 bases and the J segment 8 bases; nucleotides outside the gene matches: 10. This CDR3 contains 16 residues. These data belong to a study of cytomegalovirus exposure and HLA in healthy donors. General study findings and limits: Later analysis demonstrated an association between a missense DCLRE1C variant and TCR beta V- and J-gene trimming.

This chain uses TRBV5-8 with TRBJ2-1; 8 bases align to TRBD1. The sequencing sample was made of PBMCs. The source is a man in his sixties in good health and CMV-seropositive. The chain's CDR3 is CASSLARTGLGDEQFF. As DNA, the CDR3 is TGTGCCAGCAGCTTGGCGAGGACAGGGCTGGGGGATGAGCAGTTCTTC.